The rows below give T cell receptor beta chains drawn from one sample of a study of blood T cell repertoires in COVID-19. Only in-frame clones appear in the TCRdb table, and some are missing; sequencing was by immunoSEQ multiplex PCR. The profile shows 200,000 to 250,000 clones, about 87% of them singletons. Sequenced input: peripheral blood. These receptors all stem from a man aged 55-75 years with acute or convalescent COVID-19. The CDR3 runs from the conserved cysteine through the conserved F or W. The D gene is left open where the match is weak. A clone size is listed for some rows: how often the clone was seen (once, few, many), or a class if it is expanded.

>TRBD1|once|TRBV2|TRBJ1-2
TGTGCCAGCTCCTTGACAGGGGGAACCTATGGCTACACCTTC
CASSLTGGTYGYTF
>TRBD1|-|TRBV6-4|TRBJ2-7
TGTGCCAGCAGTGCCTCCCGGGACAGGTGTGCCTACGAGCAGTACTTC
CASSASRDRCAYEQYF
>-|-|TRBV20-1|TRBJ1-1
TGCAGTGCTAGTCCGCGACGGAGGAACACTGAAGCTTTCTTT
CSASPRRRNTEAFF
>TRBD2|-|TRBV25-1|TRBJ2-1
TGTGCCAGCAGTGCCGGGACTATTAGTGAGCAGTTCTTC
CASSAGTISEQFF
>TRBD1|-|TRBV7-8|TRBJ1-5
TGTGCCAGCAGCCCTGCCCGGGACAGGGGGCATCAGCCCCAGCATTTT
CASSPARDRGHQPQHF
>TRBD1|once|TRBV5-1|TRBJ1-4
TGCGCCAGCAGCCCGGACAGGGCCGCAACTAATGAAAAACTGTTTTTT
CASSPDRAATNEKLFF
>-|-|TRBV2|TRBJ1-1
TGTGCCAGCAGTGGACAGGACAACACTGAAGCTTTCTTT
CASSGQDNTEAFF
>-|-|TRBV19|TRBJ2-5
TGTGCCAGTAGTACGGGGGTTGGAGAGACCCAGTACTTC
CASSTGVGETQYF
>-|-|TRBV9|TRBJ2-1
TGTGCCAGCAGCGGCGTCAGGGGCTCCTACAATGAGCAGTTCTTC
CASSGVRGSYNEQFF
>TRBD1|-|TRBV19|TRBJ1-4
TGTGCCAGTAGTATCGGGCAGGGGGCCCGGGGTGAAAAACTGTTTTTT
CASSIGQGARGEKLFF
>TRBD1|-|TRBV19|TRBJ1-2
TGTGCCAGTAGTACACAGGGGACGGGTTATGACTACACCTTC
CASSTQGTGYDYTF
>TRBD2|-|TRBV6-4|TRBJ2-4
TGTGCCATACCAAGGGGACTAGCGATAAACATTCAGTACTTC
CAIPRGLAINIQYF
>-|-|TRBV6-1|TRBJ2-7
TGTGCCAGCAGGGGGACTGCTAGCTCCTACGAGCAGTACTTC
CASRGTASSYEQYF
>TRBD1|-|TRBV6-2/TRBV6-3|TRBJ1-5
TGTGCCAGCAGTCCCGGGACAGGGGTTCTGCCCCAGCATTTT
CASSPGTGVLPQHF
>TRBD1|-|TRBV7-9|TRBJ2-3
TGTGCCAGCAGCCCTCTCGGACAGGGGGGCACAGATACGCAGTATTTT
CASSPLGQGGTDTQYF
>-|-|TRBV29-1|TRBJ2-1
TGCAGCGTTGAAGGCTCCTTTGGCCCCTACAATGAGCAGTTCTTC
CSVEGSFGPYNEQFF
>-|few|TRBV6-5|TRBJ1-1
TGTGCCAGCAGTTACGGGCCTGAAGCTTTCTTT
CASSYGPEAFF
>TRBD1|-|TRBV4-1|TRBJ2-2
TGCGCCAGCAGCCACCCCGGAGGCAGGGGGCGAAGAATCACCGGGGAGCTGTTTTTT
CASSHPGGRGRRITGELFF
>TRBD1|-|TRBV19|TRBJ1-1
TGTGCCAGTAGTATTACAGGGGGGAGGACTGAAGCTTTCTTT
CASSITGGRTEAFF
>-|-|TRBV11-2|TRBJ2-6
TGTGCCAGCAGCTTAATCTCAGGGAACTCTGGGGCCAACGTCCTGACTTTC
CASSLISGNSGANVLTF
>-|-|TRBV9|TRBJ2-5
TGTGCCAGCAGCCCGGGACTCCTACAAGAGACCCAGTACTTC
CASSPGLLQETQYF
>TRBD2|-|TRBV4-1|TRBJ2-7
TGCGCCAGCAGCCAAGTGGTAGCGGGGGCCTACGAGCAGTACTTC
CASSQVVAGAYEQYF
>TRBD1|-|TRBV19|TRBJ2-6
TGTGCCAGTAGTATTAACAGGGGAGCTGGGGCCAACGTCCTGACTTTC
CASSINRGAGANVLTF
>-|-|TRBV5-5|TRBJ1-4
TGTGCCAGCAGCACAGGGATAACTAATGAAAAACTGTTTTTT
CASSTGITNEKLFF
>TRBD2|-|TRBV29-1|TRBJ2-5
TGCAGCGTTGAATTCAGCCTAGCGGGGAAGGAGACCCAGTACTTC
CSVEFSLAGKETQYF
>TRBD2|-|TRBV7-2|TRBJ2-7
TGTGCCAGCAGTCTTAGCGGGGGGGCCTCCTACGAGCAGTACTTC
CASSLSGGASYEQYF
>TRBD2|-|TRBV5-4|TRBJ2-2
TGTGCCAGCAGCCCGGGACTAGCGGGGAGAAACACCGGGGAGCTGTTTTTT
CASSPGLAGRNTGELFF
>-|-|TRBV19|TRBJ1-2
TGTGCCACAACAGAGGGATCACGCGGCTACACCTTC
CATTEGSRGYTF
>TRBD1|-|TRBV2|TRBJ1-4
TGTGCCAGCAGACCCGGGACAGAAAATGAAAAACTGTTTTTT
CASRPGTENEKLFF
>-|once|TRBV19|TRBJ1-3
TGTGCCAGTAGTAACCCACAGGGAATGCCTGGAAACACCATATATTTT
CASSNPQGMPGNTIYF
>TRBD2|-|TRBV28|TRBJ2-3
TGTGCCAGCAGTCAGGTGGTCGGGGGGGCGGATTCAGATACGCAGTATTTT
CASSQVVGGADSDTQYF
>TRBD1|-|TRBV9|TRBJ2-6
TGTGCCAGCAGCGCCCAGCTGGGACAGGGCATCAGTGGGGCCAACGTCCTGACTTTC
CASSAQLGQGISGANVLTF
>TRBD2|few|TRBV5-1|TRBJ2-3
TGCGCCAGCAGGGGAGGACTAGCGCACCTTTCTAGCACAGATACGCAGTATTTT
CASRGGLAHLSSTDTQYF
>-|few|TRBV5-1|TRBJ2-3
TGCGCCAGCAGCTTCGGCAGGGGGGAAGCAGATACGCAGTATTTT
CASSFGRGEADTQYF
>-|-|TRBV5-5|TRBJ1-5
TGTGCCAGCAGCTTTATTGGGTGGGAGGACGGATATAGCAATCAGCCCCAGCATTTT
CASSFIGWEDGYSNQPQHF
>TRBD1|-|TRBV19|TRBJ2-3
TGTGCCAGCGGACGGGCAGGGGGCATCGCAGATACGCAGTATTTT
CASGRAGGIADTQYF
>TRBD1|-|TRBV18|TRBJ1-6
TGTGCCAGCTCACAAGACAGGGTGGGGTCCTATAATTCACCCCTCCACTTT
CASSQDRVGSYNSPLHF
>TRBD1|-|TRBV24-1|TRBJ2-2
TGTGCCACCGGCCAGGGGGCGACCGGGGAGCTGTTTTTT
CATGQGATGELFF